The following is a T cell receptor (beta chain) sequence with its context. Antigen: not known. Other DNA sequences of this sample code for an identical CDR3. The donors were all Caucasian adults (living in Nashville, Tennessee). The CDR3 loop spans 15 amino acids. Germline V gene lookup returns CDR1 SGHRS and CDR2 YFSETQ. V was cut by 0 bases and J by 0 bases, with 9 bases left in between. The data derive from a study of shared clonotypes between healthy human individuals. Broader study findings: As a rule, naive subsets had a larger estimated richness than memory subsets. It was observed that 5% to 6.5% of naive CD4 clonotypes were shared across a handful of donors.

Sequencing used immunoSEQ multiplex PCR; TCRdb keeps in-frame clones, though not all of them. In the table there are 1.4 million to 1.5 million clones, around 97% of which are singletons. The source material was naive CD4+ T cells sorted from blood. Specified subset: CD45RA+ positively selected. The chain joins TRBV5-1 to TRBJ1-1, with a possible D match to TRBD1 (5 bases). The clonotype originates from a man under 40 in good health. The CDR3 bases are TGCGCCAGCAGCTTGGGGGGACCAATGAACACTGAAGCTTTCTTT. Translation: CASSLGGPMNTEAFF.